The source of this TCR beta chain is a study of T cell repertoires in cytomegalovirus infection. The overall study: An indication of both CMV infection and matching HLA type came from public TCR beta signatures.

TCRdb ran MiXCR on the reads and lists one entry per CDR3 protein. Among around 490,000 distinct CDR3 sequences listed, around 27% were seen once. CDR3 length: 13 amino acids. From germline, CDR1 is MNHNS and CDR2 SASEGT. Trimming cost V 3 bases and J 9 bases, with 9 bases left between them. Sequencing was performed on PBMCs. The chain employs TRBV6-1 and TRBJ1-6; D call uncertain. This receptor was identified in a human donor in good health (CMV status not recorded). Some clones in this sample may be carry-over from other donors' samples. This CDR3 is CASSDLAGSPLHF. The CDR3 DNA sequence: TGTGCCAGCAGTGACCTGGCGGGTTCACCCCTCCACTTT.